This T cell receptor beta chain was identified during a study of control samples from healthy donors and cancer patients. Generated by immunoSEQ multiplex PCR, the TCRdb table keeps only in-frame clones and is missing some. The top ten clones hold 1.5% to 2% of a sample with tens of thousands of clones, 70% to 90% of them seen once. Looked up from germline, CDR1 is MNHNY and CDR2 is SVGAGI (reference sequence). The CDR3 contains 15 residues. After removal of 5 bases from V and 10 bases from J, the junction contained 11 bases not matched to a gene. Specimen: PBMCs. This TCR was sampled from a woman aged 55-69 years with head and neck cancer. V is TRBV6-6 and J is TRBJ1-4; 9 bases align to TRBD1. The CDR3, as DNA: TGTGCCAGCAGTCCCGGGGGGACAGGGCTGGGAAAACTGTTTTTT. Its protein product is CASSPGGTGLGKLFF.